The 6 T cell receptor beta chains below were found in one sample sequenced in a study of blood T cell repertoires in COVID-19 (TCRdb year 2020). Library prep was done by the immunoSEQ multiplex PCR assay. TCRdb carries this immuneACCESS record with in-frame sequences only. Its versions omit some clonotypes, under half of them owing to an unresolved V gene in the studies checked, with the rest unexplained. Across this sample there are 300,000 to 350,000 clones, with around 90% seen only once. The ten top clones hold less than 3.5% of the sample. Sequencing input: peripheral blood. The receptor set was obtained from a woman in her thirties with COVID-19, enrolled during active disease.

The V gene is TRBV5-1, the J gene TRBJ1-5; D uncertain. Germline CDR1 and CDR2: SGHRS and YFSETQ. With 0 bases removed from V and 4 bases from J, the gap between germline ends came to 8 bases. CDR3 length: 14 amino acids. The chain's CDR3 is CASSLGGLNQPQHF. CDR3 coding DNA: TGCGCCAGCAGCTTGGGCGGGCTAAATCAGCCCCAGCATTTT.

The CDR3 here is CASSETRTGGNTIYF. CDR3 DNA sequence: TGTGCCAGCAGTGAAACCCGGACAGGTGGAAACACCATATATTTT. The chain combines TRBV6-1 with TRBJ1-3, with TRBD1 matching 7 bases. Germline CDR1 reads MNHNS; CDR2 reads SASEGT. This CDR3 is built from 15 residues. The V gene end was trimmed by 2 bases and the J gene end by 3 bases; junction bases not matched to a gene: 4.

The chain links TRBV5-5 to TRBJ2-4, with D possibly being TRBD2 (6 bases). Looked up from germline, CDR1 is SGHKS and CDR2 is YYEKEE (reference sequence). Trimming took 4 bases from V and 7 from J, leaving 21 bases between them. This CDR3 spans 16 amino acids. This chain's CDR3 is CASSLEGQGGWNIQYF. As DNA, the CDR3 is TGTGCCAGCAGCCTCGAGGGGCAGGGAGGATGGAACATTCAGTACTTC. Full variable domain (rest looked up from reference TRBV5-5 and TRBJ2-4): DAGVTQSPTHLIKTRGQQVTLRCSPISGHKSVSWYQQVLGQGPQFIFQYYEKEERGRGNFPDRFSARQFPNYSSELNVNALLLGDSALYLCASSLEGQGGWNIQYFGAGTRLSVL.

The V call is TRBV5-8, the J call TRBJ1-1, with 10 bases that match TRBD1. The CDR3 consists of 14 residues. Germline V lookup: CDR1 SGHTS, CDR2 YDEGEE. Losses at the gene ends were 0 bases for V and 10 bases for J; bases not matched to a gene: 6. This CDR3 is CASSLGGTGVGAFF. CDR3 nucleotides: TGTGCCAGCAGCTTGGGTGGGACAGGGGTAGGAGCTTTCTTT.

In its sample, this clone was seen a few times. The chain couples TRBV7-9 to TRBJ2-7, with a tentative D call TRBD1 (6 bases). V was cut by 4 bases and J by 7 bases, with 23 bases left in between. The V gene's germline CDR1 is SEHNR and CDR2 FQNEAQ (reference sequence). This CDR3 has 16 residues. CDR3 nucleotide sequence: TGTGCCAGCAGCTCTATCGGTGGGCAGGGGATGCGTGAGCAGTACTTC. Translated: CASSSIGGQGMREQYF.

The chain uses TRBV6-5 and TRBJ2-7; possibly TRBD1 for D (5 bases). The CDR3 is 12 residues long. CDR1 and CDR2 (germline): MNHEY, SVGAGI. V was pared by 4 bases and J by 7 bases, with 11 bases between. The CDR3 sequence: CASSFTAGEQYF. The CDR3 DNA reads TGTGCCAGCAGTTTTACGGCAGGGGAGCAGTACTTC.